This TCR beta chain was recorded in a study of T cells after yellow fever vaccination. V gave up 7 bases and J gave up 11 bases; unmatched junction bases: 17. Per germline, CDR1 MNHNS and CDR2 SASEGT. The CDR3 covers 16 residues. TCRdb used MiXCR to reprocess the 5' RACE reads, holding one entry per CDR3 protein. The sample consists of approximately 580,000 distinct CDR3 sequences, less than 20% of them appearing once. This clonotype turned up a few times. The clonotype originates from a man between 18 and 35 years old who received the YFV17D yellow fever vaccine. The specimen comprised PBMCs, sampled 5 to 6 days after the first yellow fever vaccination. V is TRBV6-1 and J is TRBJ2-2; the match to TRBD2 covers 9 bases. The CDR3 protein is CASTLARLAVWYELFF. The CDR3 coding sequence is TGTGCCAGCACCCTAGCCCGACTAGCGGTGTGGTATGAGCTGTTTTTT.